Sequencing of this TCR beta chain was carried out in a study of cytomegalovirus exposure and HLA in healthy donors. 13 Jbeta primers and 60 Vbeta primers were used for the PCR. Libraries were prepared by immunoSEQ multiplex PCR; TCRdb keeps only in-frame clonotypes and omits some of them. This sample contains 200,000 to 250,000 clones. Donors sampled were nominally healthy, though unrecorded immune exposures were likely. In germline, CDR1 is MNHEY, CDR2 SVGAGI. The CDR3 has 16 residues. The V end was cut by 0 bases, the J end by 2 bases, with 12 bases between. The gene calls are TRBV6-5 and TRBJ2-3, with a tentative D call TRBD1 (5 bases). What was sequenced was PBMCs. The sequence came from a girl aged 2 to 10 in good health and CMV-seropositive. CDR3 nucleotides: TGTGCCAGCAGTTACTCGACCGAAGGGGACACAGATACGCAGTATTTT. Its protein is CASSYSTEGDTDTQYF.